A selection of T cell receptor beta chains follows, all from one sample in a study of T cell responses to AZD1222 COVID-19 vaccine. TCRdb keeps only in-frame clones here, not all; method: immunoSEQ multiplex PCR. Found here are around 150,000 clones, 92% of them singletons; the top ten hold roughly 2.2%. The specimen comprised peripheral blood, sampled on day 0 of AZD1222 vaccination. The origin of the receptors is an adult in good health. The conserved cysteine and the conserved F or W are not part of the CDR3 here. The order of the fields is V gene, CDR3 protein.

V: TRBV6-1; CDR3: ASSESGTSSTDTQY
V: TRBV5-6; CDR3: ASSRMTGASQPQH
V: TRBV28; CDR3: ASSSDRGESSYNEQF
V: TRBV9; CDR3: ASSTGGALSYNSPLH
V: TRBV5-8; CDR3: ASSFGGFPEAF
V: TRBV9; CDR3: ASSATTSSYNEQF
V: TRBV18; CDR3: ASSPAAGGTEAF
V: TRBV18; CDR3: ASSPTQGGNSPLH
V: TRBV29-1; CDR3: SVGTNYGYT
V: TRBV4-2; CDR3: ASSRDGQFYGYT
V: TRBV19; CDR3: ASSIRVRDTQY
V: TRBV3-1/TRBV3-2; CDR3: ASSLLRGTEAF
V: TRBV10-3; CDR3: AISRGQGNEKLF
V: TRBV18; CDR3: ASSPGQGERGYT
V: TRBV18; CDR3: ASSPATTAVKNTEAF
V: TRBV5-1; CDR3: ASSPLSGSGNTGELF
V: TRBV27; CDR3: ASSLGTNTEAF
V: TRBV5-1; CDR3: ASSLEGTMYEQY
V: TRBV5-6; CDR3: ASSSGTRQTQY
V: TRBV28; CDR3: ASAAYEQY
V: TRBV6-2/TRBV6-3; CDR3: ASSYTRTAGELF
V: TRBV5-5; CDR3: ASSLELVTSSGNTIY
V: TRBV6-5; CDR3: ASSLGQPDREQY
V: TRBV4-1; CDR3: ASSQGHRGGTEAF
V: TRBV2; CDR3: ASSEAQGGYT